The 10 T cell receptor beta chains in this list originate from one sample, sequenced in a study of blood T cell repertoires in COVID-19. Profiling relied on immunoSEQ multiplex PCR, and the TCRdb table lists in-frame clones only, not all of them. Altogether under 25,000 clones are present, about 87% being singletons, with the ten largest covering under 4%. Sequenced sample: peripheral blood. The origin of the receptors is a human donor in a cohort sampled during active COVID-19.

V gene TRBV7-9 combines with J gene TRBJ2-5; TRBD2 might be the D (5 bases). The CDR3 is 15 residues long. Trimming took off 0 bases at V and 3 bases at J, with 11 bases between the two ends. Germline CDR1 SEHNR, CDR2 FQNEAQ (reference sequence). The CDR3 DNA is TGTGCCAGCAGCTTAGCCCGGACTGGGAAAGAGACCCAGTACTTC. Its translation is CASSLARTGKETQYF.

The chain links TRBV3-1 (or the pseudogene TRBV3-2) to TRBJ2-7, with 9 bases aligning to TRBD1. The CDR3 runs 15 residues. Germline V gene sequence: CDR1 LGHDT, CDR2 YNNKEL (reference sequence). V shed 3 bases and J 1 base; nucleotides not matched to a gene: 4. CDR3 bases: TGTGCCAGCAGCCAGCCGGGACAGGGATCCTACGAGCAGTACTTC. This gives the protein CASSQPGQGSYEQYF.

The chain has TRBV11-2 and TRBJ2-2; possibly TRBD1 for D (6 bases). CDR3 size: 16 residues. V lost 6 bases, J lost 4 bases, and 18 bases lay in between. Looked up from germline, CDR1 is SGHAT and CDR2 is FQNNGV. CDR3 DNA: TGTGCCAGCAGTTCACAACTGGGACAACTCACCGGGGAGCTGTTTTTT. Translating it yields CASSSQLGQLTGELFF. Complete variable domain (other parts from reference TRBV11-2 and TRBJ2-2): EAGVAQSPRYKIIEKRQSVAFWCNPISGHATLYWYQQILGQGPKLLIQFQNNGVVDDSQLPKDRFSAERLKGVDSTLKIQPAKLEDSAVYLCASSSQLGQLTGELFFGEGSRLTVL.

This chain joins TRBV13 and TRBJ2-1; the match to TRBD2 covers 14 bases. V was clipped by 1 base and J by 9 bases; unmatched bases: 5. This CDR3 contains 16 residues. The germline CDR1 and CDR2 sequences are PRHDT and FYEKMQ (reference sequence). The CDR3 spells CASSLETSGRAREQFF. As DNA, the CDR3 is TGTGCCAGCAGCTTAGAGACTAGCGGGAGGGCACGTGAGCAGTTCTTC.

The chain is built from TRBV5-1 and TRBJ2-7, with TRBD2 matching 13 bases. This CDR3 region has 14 residues. V gave up 3 bases and J gave up 4 bases; unmatched junction bases: 1. The germline CDR1 and CDR2 sequences are SGHRS and YFSETQ. CDR3 residues: CASSWTSGSYEQYF. The CDR3 DNA reads TGCGCCAGCAGCTGGACTAGCGGGAGTTACGAGCAGTACTTC.

The chain uses TRBV9 and TRBJ2-1; 7 nucleotides align to TRBD2. This CDR3 has 15 amino acids. The V gene end was trimmed by 4 bases and the J gene end by 8 bases; junction bases not matched to a gene: 12. CDR1 is SGDLS and CDR2 is YYNGEE in the germline V gene. The CDR3 reads CASSPREVSDDEQFF. In nucleotides, the CDR3 is TGTGCCAGCAGCCCCCGGGAGGTATCAGACGATGAGCAGTTCTTC.

The table lists this clone with a count of one. The chain carries TRBV9 and TRBJ2-7, with TRBD2 matching 7 bases. The V segment lost 8 bases and the J segment 2 bases; nucleotides outside the gene matches: 10. Germline V lookup: CDR1 SGDLS, CDR2 YYNGEE. The CDR3 extends over 14 amino acids. CDR3 sequence: CASGPAGAPYEQYF. The DNA of the CDR3 is TGTGCCAGTGGACCGGCGGGAGCGCCCTACGAGCAGTACTTC.

This clone was observed a few times. V is TRBV7-2 and J is TRBJ1-5; no firm D call. In germline, CDR1 is SGHTA, CDR2 FQGNSA. The V and J ends lost 1 base and 3 bases respectively, with 7 bases between them. The CDR3 is made up of 14 amino acids. CDR3 loop: CASSLEGDNQPQHF. CDR3 in DNA: TGTGCCAGCAGCTTAGAGGGAGACAATCAGCCCCAGCATTTT.

The rearrangement joins TRBV2 to TRBJ2-2; perhaps TRBD1 as D (5 bases). This CDR3 has 15 residues. Germline CDR1 SNHLY, CDR2 FYNNEI. Trimming pared 3 bases from V and 0 bases from J, leaving 8 bases between. The CDR3 loop is CASSEGRANTGELFF. Here the CDR3 DNA reads TGTGCCAGCAGTGAGGGCAGGGCGAACACCGGGGAGCTGTTTTTT.

The chain employs TRBV19 and TRBJ1-1, with a weak D call TRBD1 (5 bases). The CDR3 loop spans 14 amino acids. V was trimmed by 5 bases and J by 6 bases, leaving 16 bases between them. Germline V CDR1 and CDR2: LNHDA, SQIVND (reference sequence). This CDR3 is CASSSSDMGPEAFF. CDR3 in DNA: TGTGCCAGTAGTTCCAGTGACATGGGGCCTGAAGCTTTCTTT.